The 30 T cell receptor beta chains presented below share a single source sample, sequenced in a study of esophageal squamous cell carcinoma under preoperative chemotherapy (dated by TCRdb to between 2017 and 2018). In the paper's terms, the time point label means: before preoperative PTX-NDP chemotherapy. Receptor amplification or capture employed PCR. The sequencer was a HiSeq X Ten. Through fastp at Q25 and MiXCR, TCRdb rebuilt clones from the public reads, retaining in-frame beta chains. Identical CDR3 proteins give one entry, which carries the most common genes and DNA. The sample records thousands of distinct CDR3 sequences, roughly 30% of which are singletons. The top ten constitute 14% of the sample. The specimen was obtained from a patient given preoperative chemotherapy. Receptors originate from a human donor with esophageal squamous cell carcinoma. The donor label of this sample is uncertain.

In regard to this clonotype: The junction departs from germline at one end; a sequencing error may be responsible. The chain uses TRBV6-5 and TRBJ2-2; maybe TRBD2 (6 bases). The CDR3 consists of 16 residues. Germline CDR1 MNHEY, CDR2 SVGAGI. The CDR3 loop is CARSYGSSGNTGELFF. The CDR3 nucleotides read TGTGCCAGAAGTTATGGAAGTAGCGGGAACACCGGGGAGCTGTTTTTT.

This chain uses TRBV20-1 with TRBJ2-3; 9 bases align to TRBD2. The CDR3 has 14 residues. The J segment lost 2 bases and the V segment lost 5 bases, leaving 5 bases of the junction unmatched. Germline CDR1 and CDR2: DFQATT and SNEGSKA (reference sequence). The CDR3 loop reads CSARTSGFTDTQYF. The CDR3 coding sequence is TGCAGTGCTCGCACTAGCGGGTTCACAGATACGCAGTATTTT.

A word on this clonotype: A junction end diverges from the germline sequence, so it may reflect a read error. This sequence joins TRBV12-3 or TRBV12-4 and TRBJ2-1; D possibly corresponds to TRBD2 (6 bases). The CDR3 extends over 16 amino acids. The CDR3: CASTLKGTGDSYEQVF. The CDR3 region has the DNA TGTGCCAGCACCCTAAAGGGGACGGGGGACTCGTACGAGCAGGTCTTC.

The chain couples TRBV28 to TRBJ1-2; D might be TRBD1 (6 bases). This CDR3 has 14 residues. The germline CDR1 and CDR2 sequences are MDHEN and SYDVKM. Trimming removed 7 bases from V and 4 bases from J, with 16 bases in between. The CDR3 nucleotides are TGTGCCAGCACCCTCACAGGGTTGGTCTATGGCTACACCTTC. Its protein product is CASTLTGLVYGYTF.

On this clonotype: One end of the junction is discordant with germline, which a read error may explain. The J gene is TRBJ2-6, the V gene TRBV7-2, with no clear D. The J call may be in error: the DNA end matches TRBJ2-5 better. This CDR3 has 14 residues. The V gene's germline CDR1 is SGHTA and CDR2 FQGNSA. The CDR3 DNA is TGTGCCAGCGGCCCCCTCGGACGTCCAGAGGCCCAGTACTTC. It encodes CASGPLGRPEAQYF.

This clonotype showed up many times. This chain uses TRBV7-8 with TRBJ1-4; the D is unclear. CDR1 is SGHVS, CDR2 FQNEAQ, per germline. V was clipped by 5 bases and J by 4 bases, with 17 bases between them. This CDR3 is 16 amino acids long. The CDR3 nucleotides are TGTGCCAGCAGCCTACTACGCTCAGGCTATAATGAAAAACTGTTTTTT. Amino acid sequence: CASSLLRSGYNEKLFF.

A few counts support this clonotype. J is TRBJ2-1 and V is TRBV9; D gene uncertain. The V end was cut by 0 bases, the J end by 0 bases, with 7 bases between. Germline V gene sequence: CDR1 SGDLS, CDR2 YYNGEE. This CDR3 comprises 15 residues. The CDR3 is CASSVAPSSYNEQFF. The DNA of the CDR3 is TGTGCCAGCAGCGTAGCGCCGAGCTCCTACAATGAGCAGTTCTTC.

Sample share makes this clonotype large (0.1 to 1%). CDR3 sequence reads: CASTPGGPRTEQFF. Here the CDR3 DNA reads TGTGCCAGCACCCCCGGGGGCCCCCGAACTGAGCAGTTCTTC. The genes are TRBV6-5 and TRBJ2-1, with D perhaps being TRBD1 or TRBD2 (6 bases each). The CDR3 spans 14 residues. Trimming shortened V by 7 bases and J by 9 bases, and 19 bases separated the two germline ends. In germline, CDR1 is MNHEY, CDR2 SVGAGI.

About this clonotype: The junction shows a germline mismatch at one end, possibly a read error. The genes are TRBV7-2 and TRBJ2-4; 7 positions match TRBD1. CDR1 SGHTA and CDR2 FQGNSA come from the germline V gene. The CDR3 runs 16 residues. DNA of the CDR3: TGTGCGAGCAGCCGAGGGCACAGGGGAGATGGAGACAGTCAGTACTTC. Translating gives CASSRGHRGDGDSQYF.

The rearrangement links TRBV4-2 to TRBJ2-3; 12 positions match TRBD2. Germline-derived CDR1 and CDR2 are LGHNA and YNFKEQ. This CDR3 is built from 15 residues. V trimming: 4 bases; J trimming: 6 bases; junction bases outside the gene matches: 5. The CDR3 here is CASSPSSGRVDTQYF. CDR3 in DNA: TGTGCCAGCAGCCCTTCTAGCGGGAGGGTCGATACGCAGTATTTT.

This clonotype has more than one count but fewer than ten. The V call is TRBV18, the J call TRBJ2-2, with unresolved D. The CDR3 is 15 residues long. V was pared by 5 bases and J by 1 base, with 11 bases between. Germline V lookup: CDR1 KGHSH, CDR2 LQKENI. In DNA, the CDR3 is TGTGCCAGCTCATACCCGAACAGGAACACCGGGGAGCTGTTTTTT. Translation gives CASSYPNRNTGELFF.

This clonotype is judged medium-sized. The junction differs from germline at one of its ends, possibly a read error. V and J are TRBV6-5 and TRBJ2-1, with 7 bases matching TRBD2. The CDR3 length is 14 residues. Germline V gene lookup returns CDR1 MNHEY and CDR2 SVGAGI. Written as DNA, the CDR3 is TGTGCCAGCAGTGACTCTAGCGGTTACAATGAGCAGTTCTTC. Translating gives CASSDSSGYNEQFF.

This clonotype was detected ten times or more. The CDR3, as DNA: TGTGCCAGCAGTTACATGCTAGCGGGGGGCTCCTACAATGAGCAGTTCTTC. It codes for CASSYMLAGGSYNEQFF. V gene TRBV6-5 combines with J gene TRBJ2-1; 11 bases fit TRBD2. Germline CDR1 MNHEY, CDR2 SVGAGI. The CDR3 sequence is 17 residues long. J lost 0 bases, V lost 2 bases, and 3 bases had no gene match.

By share, this clonotype ranks as large. V gene TRBV7-2 combines with J gene TRBJ2-1, with 11 nucleotides matching TRBD1. The CDR3 is 15 amino acids. V lost 11 bases and J lost 4; bases outside the gene matches: 10. The germline CDR1 and CDR2 sequences are SGHTA and FQGNSA. CDR3 loop: CASCPGTGGYNEQFF. The CDR3 DNA reads as TGTGCCTCTTGCCCCGGGACAGGGGGATACAATGAGCAGTTCTTC. The complete variable domain, with remaining parts taken from reference TRBV7-2 and TRBJ2-1, reads GAGVSQSPSNKVTEKGKDVELRCDPISGHTALYWYRQSLGQGLEFLIYFQGNSAPDKSGLPSDRFSAERTGGSVSTLTIQRTQQEDSAVYLCASCPGTGGYNEQFFGPGTRLTVL.

At least ten counts were recorded for this clonotype. The CDR3 DNA is TGTGCCAGCAGCTTAGAGGTTCTCAATGAGCAGTACTTC. It encodes CASSLEVLNEQYF. V gene TRBV7-2 combines with J gene TRBJ2-1; D remains ambiguous. The end of the DNA aligns better with TRBJ2-7, so the J call may be wrong. CDR1 and CDR2 from the germline V gene are SGHTA and FQGNSA. This CDR3 has 13 amino acids.

This rearrangement joins TRBV4-1 to TRBJ2-7; D is ambiguous. CDR1 is MGHRA and CDR2 is YSYEKL in the germline V gene. This CDR3 comprises 14 residues. Trimming stripped 0 bases from V and 2 bases from J, with 8 bases between. CDR3 region: CASSQDLGTYEQYF. The DNA of the CDR3 is TGCGCCAGCAGCCAAGATCTCGGAACCTACGAGCAGTACTTC.

This clonotype appeared many times. A single base separates this from a much larger clone, so it may be a read error. The chain carries TRBV7-2 and TRBJ2-1; D remains ambiguous. The DNA end favors TRBJ2-7, so the J call may be wrong. The CDR3 spans 13 residues. Germline V gives CDR1 SGHTA, CDR2 FQGNSA. Here the CDR3 DNA reads TGTGCCAGCAGCCCCCCTCCGGGCAATGAGCAGTACTTC. This translates into CASSPPPGNEQYF.

This clonotype is medium-sized. The chain recombines TRBV6-5 with TRBJ2-1, with D perhaps TRBD2 (7 bases). The CDR3 extends over 19 amino acids. V shed 0 bases and J shed 2 bases, with 20 bases lying between them. The V gene's germline CDR1 is MNHEY and CDR2 SVGAGI. The DNA for the CDR3 is TGTGCCAGCAGTTACTCGCTTCCTGGGGGCGGGAGTCCCTACAATGAGCAGTTCTTC. Its translation: CASSYSLPGGGSPYNEQFF.

V usage is TRBV11-2 and J usage is TRBJ2-5, with unresolved D. The CDR3 contains 13 residues. Trimming shortened V by 1 base and J by 11 bases, and 14 bases separated the two germline ends. The V gene's germline CDR1 is SGHAT and CDR2 FQNNGV. CDR3 loop: CASSLGTGSGQYF. Here the CDR3 DNA reads TGTGCCAGCAGCTTAGGGACCGGATCTGGGCAGTACTTC.

The rearrangement joins TRBV6-1 to TRBJ2-1; no reliable D call. This CDR3 has 17 amino acids. Deletions cut 4 bases from V and 1 base from J, with 17 bases between. CDR1 is MNHNS, CDR2 SASEGT, per germline. CDR3 sequence: CASSASSGLSSYNEQFF. The CDR3 DNA sequence: TGTGCCAGCAGTGCCTCGTCTGGCCTTTCGTCCTACAATGAGCAGTTCTTC.

On this clonotype itself: Since the CDR3 does not end with the conserved phenylalanine or tryptophan, this likely comes from a read error. The chain recombines TRBV7-9 with TRBJ1-6; tentatively, D is TRBD1 (6 bases). This CDR3 has 15 amino acids. Germline loops: CDR1 SEHNR, CDR2 FQNEAQ (reference sequence). CDR3 protein: CVSRPLQGGNSPLHV. The CDR3 coding sequence is TGTGTCAGCAGGCCGTTACAGGGCGGTAATTCACCCCTCCACGTT.

By share of the sample, this clonotype is medium-sized. The gene calls are TRBV7-9 and TRBJ2-1, with 8 nucleotides matching TRBD2. J was trimmed by 13 bases and V by 2 bases; bases with no gene match: 10. The CDR3 loop spans 14 amino acids. Germline V lookup: CDR1 SEHNR, CDR2 FQNEAQ (reference sequence). CDR3 residues: CASSLMELAETQFF. The CDR3 nucleotides are TGTGCCAGCAGCTTAATGGAACTAGCGGAGACCCAGTTCTTC.

This clonotype is termed medium-sized. This chain links TRBV27 with TRBJ1-1; D gene unclear. Germline V CDR1 and CDR2: MNHEY, SMNVEV (reference sequence). V lost 6 bases to trimming and J lost 4 bases, with 6 bases between them. CDR3 length: 11 residues. The CDR3 reads CASRAGTEAFF. DNA for the CDR3: TGTGCCAGCAGGGCTGGCACTGAAGCTTTCTTT.

The table lists this clonotype with a few counts. The rearrangement joins TRBV27 to TRBJ2-7; no definite D call. Germline V gene data show CDR1 as MNHEY and CDR2 as SMNVEV (reference sequence). Trimming shortened V by 7 bases and J by 11 bases, and 15 bases separated the two germline ends. There are 11 residues in the CDR3. DNA of the CDR3: TGTGCCAGCACAGTAAAAGTCTGGGAGTACTTC. The encoded protein is CASTVKVWEYF.

This clonotype showed up many times. The CDR3 nucleotides are TGTGCCAGCAGCTTATTCGCGGGAGAAGAGACCCAGTACTTC. This sequence encodes CASSLFAGEETQYF. V is TRBV11-3 and J is TRBJ2-5, with 7 bases aligning to TRBD2. Germline loops: CDR1 SGHNT, CDR2 YENEEA. With 2 bases clipped from V and 3 bases from J, the junction kept 3 bases outside the gene matches. This CDR3 region has 14 residues.

This clonotype was seen ten or more times. Since a much larger clone is just one base distant, this may be a read error. The CDR3 is CASTVGRGYEQFF. The CDR3 nucleotides read TGTGCCAGCACGGTCGGCAGGGGCTACGAGCAGTTCTTC. This chain joins TRBV7-2 and TRBJ2-1; TRBD1 might be the D (6 bases). The CDR3 covers 13 residues. The ends were cut back, 7 bases at V and 10 bases at J, with 17 bases in the middle. Germline V gene sequence: CDR1 SGHTA, CDR2 FQGNSA.

Notes on this clonotype: The CDR3 ends on some other residue instead of the conserved phenylalanine or tryptophan, so this is likely a read error. It is unclear where the CDR3 begins or ends on the DNA, so no DNA is shown, and the CDR3 is as TCRdb lists it. This chain connects TRBV11-3 to TRBJ2-1; TRBD2 reflects the table's D call only, with no check against the DNA. The CDR3 length is 13 residues, termini included. CDR1 SGHNT and CDR2 YENEEA come from the germline V gene. The CDR3 protein is CAGSFKYGSARFI.

This clonotype was seen many times. The rearrangement links TRBV11-2 to TRBJ2-5, with 10 positions matching TRBD1. The CDR3 is 14 amino acids. Losses at the gene ends were 2 bases for V and 11 bases for J; bases not matched to a gene: 8. Per germline, CDR1 SGHAT and CDR2 FQNNGV. The CDR3 sequence is CASSLTGTGEEQYF. Written as DNA, the CDR3 is TGTGCCAGCAGCTTAACCGGGACAGGGGAAGAGCAGTACTTC. Together with reference TRBV11-2 and TRBJ2-5, the CDR3 gives the full variable domain: EAGVAQSPRYKIIEKRQSVAFWCNPISGHATLYWYQQILGQGPKLLIQFQNNGVVDDSQLPKDRFSAERLKGVDSTLKIQPAKLEDSAVYLCASSLTGTGEEQYFGPGTRLLVL.

There are many counts of this clonotype. The V and J genes are TRBV6-1 and TRBJ2-1; the D is unclear. TRBJ2-7 matches the DNA end more closely, so the J call is doubtful. CDR1 and CDR2 from the germline V gene are MNHNS and SASEGT. The CDR3 is 15 residues long. The CDR3 sequence is CASSQESTLYYEQYF. As DNA, the CDR3 is TGTGCCAGCAGCCAAGAGTCGACCCTCTATTACGAGCAGTACTTC.

Sample share makes this clonotype large. The chain uses TRBV7-2 and TRBJ2-1; TRBD2 aligns across 8 bases. The CDR3 is made up of 14 amino acids. With 2 bases clipped from V and 8 bases from J, the junction kept 5 bases outside the gene matches. Germline V gives CDR1 SGHTA, CDR2 FQGNSA. The CDR3 here is CASSLKGLVYEQFF. CDR3 DNA: TGTGCCAGCAGCTTAAAGGGACTAGTTTATGAGCAGTTCTTC.